This T cell receptor (beta chain) was sequenced during a study of shared clonotypes between healthy human individuals. Germline assignment: CDR1 SNHLY and CDR2 FYNNEI. Trimming stripped 6 bases from V and 1 base from J, with 9 bases between. This CDR3 is 13 amino acids long. Assay: immunoSEQ multiplex PCR; the TCRdb copy retains only in-frame clones and omits some. This sample has about 2 million clones; roughly 94% occur once, and the top ten carry roughly 1.2%. The naive CD8 population came from CD45RO-negative cells selected for CCR7, without terminally differentiated effector memory CD45RA+ cells. Donors, without exception, were Caucasian adults residing in Nashville, Tennessee.

The chain recombines TRBV2 with TRBJ1-1; D gene ambiguous. The source material was naive CD8+ T cells sorted from blood. The TCR was taken from a man younger than 35 in good health. Written as DNA, the CDR3 is TGTGCCAGCAGGTGGACGGAGAACACTGAAGCTTTCTTT. The encoded protein is CASRWTENTEAFF.